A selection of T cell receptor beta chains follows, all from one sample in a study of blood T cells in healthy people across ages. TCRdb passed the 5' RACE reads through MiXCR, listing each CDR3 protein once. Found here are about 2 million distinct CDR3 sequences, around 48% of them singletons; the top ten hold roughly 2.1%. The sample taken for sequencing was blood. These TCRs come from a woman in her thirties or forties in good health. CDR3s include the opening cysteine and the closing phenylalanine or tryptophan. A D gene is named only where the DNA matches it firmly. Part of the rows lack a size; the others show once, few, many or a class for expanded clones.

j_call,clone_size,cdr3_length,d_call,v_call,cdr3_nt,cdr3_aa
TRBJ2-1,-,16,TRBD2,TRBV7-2,TGTGCCAGCAGCCCCCGGGGGGGGGCTTCCTACAATGAGCAGTTCTTC,CASSPRGGASYNEQFF
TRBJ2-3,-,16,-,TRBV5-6,TGTGCCAGCAGCTTGGGTGGCGTCGGGATCACAGATACGCAGTATTTT,CASSLGGVGITDTQYF
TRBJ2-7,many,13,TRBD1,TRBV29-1,TGCAGCGCCGTAGACAGGGGAGGCTACGAGCAGTACTTC,CSAVDRGGYEQYF
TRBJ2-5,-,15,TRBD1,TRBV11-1,TGTGCCAGCAGCCCGCAGACCGGGACAGGGAATGAGCAGTACTTC,CASSPQTGTGNEQYF
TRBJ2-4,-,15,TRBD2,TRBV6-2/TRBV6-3,TGTGCCAGCAGTTACTCTACAGCGGGGCCAAACATTCAGTACTTC,CASSYSTAGPNIQYF
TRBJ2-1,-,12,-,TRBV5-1,TGCGCCAGCAGCCCCCAGTTTTATGAGCAGTTCTTC,CASSPQFYEQFF
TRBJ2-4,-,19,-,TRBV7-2,TGTGCCAGCAGCTTAACCAGCACGGGGCAGAGTAACGCCAAAAACATTCAGTACTTC,CASSLTSTGQSNAKNIQYF
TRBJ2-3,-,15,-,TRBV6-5,TGTGCCAGCAGCGTGAGGGGCTCTGGCACAGATACGCAGTATTTT,CASSVRGSGTDTQYF
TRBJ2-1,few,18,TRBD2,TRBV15,TGTGCCACCAGCAGAGAGGGGGGGACCGTTAGCTCCTACAATGAGCAGTTCTTC,CATSREGGTVSSYNEQFF
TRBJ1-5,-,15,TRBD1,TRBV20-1,TGCAGTGCTAGAGATCGGAGACAGGGGAATCAGCCCCAGCATTTT,CSARDRRQGNQPQHF
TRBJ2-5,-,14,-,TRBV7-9,TGTGCCAGCGCCGAGCTGGACAACCAAGAGACCCAGTACTTC,CASAELDNQETQYF
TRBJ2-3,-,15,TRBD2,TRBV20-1,TGCAGTGCTCCCAAAGCGGGGGAGAGCTTCGGTACGCAGTATTTT,CSAPKAGESFGTQYF
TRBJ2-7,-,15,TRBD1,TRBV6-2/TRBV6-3,TGTGCCAGCAGCCAATTGACGACAGGGTCCTACGAGCAGTACTTC,CASSQLTTGSYEQYF
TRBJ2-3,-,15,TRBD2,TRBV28,TGTGCCAGCAGTTTAAGAGCGGGGGGCGAAGATACGCAGTATTTT,CASSLRAGGEDTQYF
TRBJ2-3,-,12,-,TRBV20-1,TGCAGTGCTCCCACCGACACAGATACGCAGTATTTT,CSAPTDTDTQYF
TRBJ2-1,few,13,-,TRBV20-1,TGCAGTGCTAGAGATTTAGCGACAGATGAGCAGTTCTTC,CSARDLATDEQFF
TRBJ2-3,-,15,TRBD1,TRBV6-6,TGTGCCAGCAGTCGAGACAGGGGCGCCATTAATACGCAGTATTTT,CASSRDRGAINTQYF
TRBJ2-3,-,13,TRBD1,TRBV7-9,TGTGCCAGCAGCTCAGGGGGATCAGATACGCAGTATTTT,CASSSGGSDTQYF
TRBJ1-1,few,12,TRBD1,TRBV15,TGTGCCACCAGCAGAGATGGGGACAGGGCTTTCTTT,CATSRDGDRAFF
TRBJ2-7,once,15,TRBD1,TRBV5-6,TGTGTCAGCAGCTTGGGGGACAGGGGACGGTACGAGCAGTACTTC,CVSSLGDRGRYEQYF
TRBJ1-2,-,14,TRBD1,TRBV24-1,TGTGCCACCAGTGAGCCTGACAGGGTTGACAGCTACACCTTC,CATSEPDRVDSYTF
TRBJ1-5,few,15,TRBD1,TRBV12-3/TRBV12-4,TGTGCCAGCAGCTCCACAGGGGGTCCGAATCAGCCCCAGCATTTT,CASSSTGGPNQPQHF
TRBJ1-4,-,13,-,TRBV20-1,TGCAGTGCAGTCAGGGCAACTAATGAAAAACTGTTTTTT,CSAVRATNEKLFF
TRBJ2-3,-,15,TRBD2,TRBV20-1,TGCAGTGCCCCTGAGGGACTAACCGTGACGGATACGCAGTATTTT,CSAPEGLTVTDTQYF
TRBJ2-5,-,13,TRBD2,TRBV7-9,TGTGCCAGCACCCCTAGCGGGGGAAAGACCCAGTACTTC,CASTPSGGKTQYF
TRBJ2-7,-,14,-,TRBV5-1,TGCGCCAGCAGCTTCAGGCGGAACTCCTACGAGCAGTACTTC,CASSFRRNSYEQYF
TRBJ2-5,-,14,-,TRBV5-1,TGCGCCAGCAGCTTGAATATAAGGTCTGATGTGCAGTACTTC,CASSLNIRSDVQYF
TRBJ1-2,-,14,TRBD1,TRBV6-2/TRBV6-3,TGTGCCAGCAGTAATACCGGGACAGGTTATGGCTGCACCTTC,CASSNTGTGYGCTF
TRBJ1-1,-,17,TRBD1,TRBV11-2,TGTGCCAGCAGCTTAACAGGGGTGGGGATCATGAACACTGAAGCTTTCTTT,CASSLTGVGIMNTEAFF
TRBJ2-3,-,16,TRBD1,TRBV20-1,TGCAGTGCTAGAGAGCGTGTGAGGGGGCGCACAGATACGCAGTATTTT,CSARERVRGRTDTQYF
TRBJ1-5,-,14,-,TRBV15,TGTGCCACCAGGCCAGGGAGGTCCAATCAGCCCCAGCATTTT,CATRPGRSNQPQHF
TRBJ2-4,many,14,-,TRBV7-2,TGTGCCAGCAGCTCTTCCCGAGGATCAAACATTCAGTACTTC,CASSSSRGSNIQYF
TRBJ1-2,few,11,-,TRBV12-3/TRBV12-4,TGTGCCAGCAGCTCACAGCGAAGCTACACCTTC,CASSSQRSYTF
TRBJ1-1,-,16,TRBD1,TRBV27,TGTGCCAGCGAACCCGGACAGGGAGGAATGAACACTGAAGCTTTCTTT,CASEPGQGGMNTEAFF
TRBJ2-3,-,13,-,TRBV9,TGTGCCAGCGGAGGACTACTCACAAATACGCAGTATTTT,CASGGLLTNTQYF
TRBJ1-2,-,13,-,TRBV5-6,TGTGCCAGCAGCTTTTTGGAAATGAACGGCTACACCTTC,CASSFLEMNGYTF
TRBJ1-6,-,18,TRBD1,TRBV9,TGTGCCAGCAGCGTCGCTCCCTCAAGACAGGGGTCCGGTTCACCCCTCCACTTT,CASSVAPSRQGSGSPLHF
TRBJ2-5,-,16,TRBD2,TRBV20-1,TGCAGTGCAGGAGTCCCGACTAGCGGACACCAAGAGACCCAGTACTTC,CSAGVPTSGHQETQYF
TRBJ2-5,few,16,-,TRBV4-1,TGCGCCAGCAGCCAATGGCCGGTAGAGGGTCAAGAGACCCAGTACTTC,CASSQWPVEGQETQYF
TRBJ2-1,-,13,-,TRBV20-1,TGCAGTGCCCCCTGGGAGGGGGGCAATGAGCAGTTCTTC,CSAPWEGGNEQFF
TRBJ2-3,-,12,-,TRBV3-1,TGTGCCAGCAGCCACCGGGAAGATACGCAGTATTTT,CASSHREDTQYF
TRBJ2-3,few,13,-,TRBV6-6,TGTGCCAGCAGAACCCCTAGCACAGATACGCAGTATTTT,CASRTPSTDTQYF
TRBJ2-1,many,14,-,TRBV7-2,TGTGCCAGCAGCTCCGGAATGGCCCTAAACGAGCAGTTCTTC,CASSSGMALNEQFF
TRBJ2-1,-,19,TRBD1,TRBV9,TGTGCCAGCAGCTCCGGGACAGGTTTGAAAACGAGCTCCTACAATGAGCAGTTCTTC,CASSSGTGLKTSSYNEQFF
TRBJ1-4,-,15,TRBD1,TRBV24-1,TGTGCCACCAGTGATGGACAGGCAACTAATGAAAAACTGTTTTTT,CATSDGQATNEKLFF
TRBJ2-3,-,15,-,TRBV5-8,TGTGCCAGCAGCTCGGGCCACAGGGAGCCAGATACGCGGTATTTT,CASSSGHREPDTRYF
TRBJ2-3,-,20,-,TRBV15,TGTGCCACCAACAGAGATCGTAGAGTAACGAGGACTAAAAGCACAGATACGCAGTATTTT,CATNRDRRVTRTKSTDTQYF
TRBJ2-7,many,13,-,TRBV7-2,TGTGCCAGCAGCTTACCAATCTATAACGAGCAGTACTTC,CASSLPIYNEQYF
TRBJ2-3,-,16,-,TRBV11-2,TGTGCCAGCAGCTTAGGATCGGAACCTGGCACAGATACGCAGTATTTT,CASSLGSEPGTDTQYF
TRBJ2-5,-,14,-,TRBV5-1,TGCGCCAGCAGCGCCGGGACGGAATTTCAGACCCAGTACTTC,CASSAGTEFQTQYF
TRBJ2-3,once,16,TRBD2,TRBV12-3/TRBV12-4,TGTGCCAGCAGTCCAGGTTCAAGCGGGGGGACAGATACGCAGTATTTT,CASSPGSSGGTDTQYF
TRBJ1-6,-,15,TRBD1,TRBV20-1,TGCAGTGCTAGAGCACCGGGACAGGGTAATTCACCCCTCCACTTT,CSARAPGQGNSPLHF
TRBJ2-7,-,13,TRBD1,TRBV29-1,TGCAGCGTCGGGGGACAGGGGTACTACGAGCAGTACTTC,CSVGGQGYYEQYF
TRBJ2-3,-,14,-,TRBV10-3,TGTGCCATCAGTGATAGAGATAACACAGATACGCAGTATTTT,CAISDRDNTDTQYF
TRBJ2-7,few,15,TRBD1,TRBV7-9,TGTGCCAGCAGCTCCCGACAGGGGACCTTCGACGAGCAGTACTTC,CASSSRQGTFDEQYF
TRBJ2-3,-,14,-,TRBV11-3,TGTGCCAGCAGCTTGGGAGGTCAGACAGATACGCAGTATTTT,CASSLGGQTDTQYF
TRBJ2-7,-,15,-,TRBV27,TGTGCCAGCAGTTTATCAGCAGGGGCGGGATACGAGCAGTACTTC,CASSLSAGAGYEQYF